This is a list of T cell receptor beta chains from one sample in a study of control samples from healthy donors and cancer patients. Sequencing used immunoSEQ multiplex PCR; TCRdb keeps in-frame clones, though not all of them. This sample has roughly 120,000 clones, with roughly 88% found just once. The sample consisted of blood. These receptors came from a man in his forties in good health. CDR3s leave out the opening cysteine and the closing phenylalanine or tryptophan.

TRBV12-3/TRBV12-4	TRBJ1-3	ASGSSGNTIY
TRBV24-1	TRBJ2-5	ATRDFKETQY
TRBV6-4	TRBJ2-1	ASSDGAGGYNEQF
TRBV6-5	TRBJ2-7	ASRQGASYEQY
TRBV29-1	TRBJ1-1	SDSRPENTEAF
TRBV30	TRBJ1-6	ACTAGAQSPLH
TRBV7-2	TRBJ2-7	ASSLRTAYEQY
TRBV11-2	TRBJ2-2	ASSFRGGLPGELF
TRBV2	TRBJ1-5	ASSGESNQPQH
TRBV18	TRBJ1-1	ASSPLPRAGDEAF
TRBV27	TRBJ2-3	ASSIRLAGVTDTQY
TRBV6-2/TRBV6-3	TRBJ2-1	ASSTAGGPYNEQF
TRBV30	TRBJ2-4	AWSLGSRAKNIQY
TRBV12-3/TRBV12-4	TRBJ1-2	ASTLTGAYGYT
TRBV29-1	TRBJ2-5	SVDRGGETQY
TRBV2	TRBJ2-3	ASGSKRDTQY
TRBV7-6	TRBJ2-3	ASSLVGPNTDTQY
TRBV4-1	TRBJ2-2	ASSQEGHTNTGELF
TRBV4-1	TRBJ1-1	ASSPLDGGTEAF
TRBV19	TRBJ2-2	ASSRGDRDTGELF
TRBV28	TRBJ2-4	ASSFSEGRYIQY
TRBV7-8	TRBJ2-1	ASSLLILNEQF